The 6 T cell receptor beta chains below all came from one sample that was sequenced in a study of T cell responses to AZD1222 COVID-19 vaccine. Here immunoSEQ multiplex PCR was the method, and the copy in TCRdb shows in-frame clones only, minus some. Of about 96,000 clones listed, about nine tenths are singletons. The source material was peripheral blood, sampled on day 0 of AZD1222 vaccination. Every receptor here comes from an adult in good health.

The chain joins TRBV5-4 to TRBJ2-7; D is perhaps TRBD1 (6 bases). The V gene lost 0 bases and the J gene lost 4 bases, with 11 bases spanning the gap. There are 14 residues in the CDR3. CDR1 is SGHNT, CDR2 YYREEE, per germline (reference sequence). The CDR3 sequence: CASSLVRGVYEQYF. The CDR3, as DNA: TGTGCCAGCAGCTTGGTCAGGGGAGTGTACGAGCAGTACTTC.

This sequence joins TRBV19 and TRBJ2-4, with D tentatively TRBD2 (6 bases). Germline CDR1 LNHDA, CDR2 SQIVND (reference sequence). The CDR3 runs 16 residues. Trimming left V 3 bases short and J 3 bases short, with 15 bases between. This chain's CDR3 is CASSMGRRGGKNIQYF. In DNA form, the CDR3 reads TGTGCCAGTAGTATGGGCAGGAGGGGAGGCAAAAACATTCAGTACTTC.

V usage is TRBV7-9 and J usage is TRBJ1-1, with D possibly matching TRBD1 (6 bases). CDR3 length equals 13 residues. The V gene lost 3 bases and the J gene lost 5 bases, with 10 bases spanning the gap. CDR1 and CDR2 from the germline V gene are SEHNR and FQNEAQ (reference sequence). In DNA, the CDR3 is TGTGCCAGCAGCTTTGACCAGGGGACTGAAGCTTTCTTT. Its translation: CASSFDQGTEAFF.

The V gene is TRBV5-4, the J gene TRBJ1-1, with 9 positions matching TRBD1. J gave up 5 bases and V 4 bases, and 9 bases lay outside the gene matches. The germline CDR1 and CDR2 sequences are SGHNT and YYREEE (reference sequence). This CDR3 is built from 15 residues. CDR3 sequence: CASSLQGAVGTEAFF. The DNA of the CDR3 is TGTGCCAGCAGCCTACAGGGGGCGGTAGGTACTGAAGCTTTCTTT.

The rearrangement uses TRBV20-1 and TRBJ1-2, with 8 bases identical to TRBD1. CDR3 size: 14 residues. Looked up from germline, CDR1 is DFQATT and CDR2 is SNEGSKA (reference sequence). V shed 3 bases, J shed 6 bases, and the junction held 9 bases outside the gene matches. The CDR3 protein is CSASFRGRGNGYTF. The CDR3 DNA reads TGCAGTGCTAGTTTCAGGGGGCGGGGGAATGGCTACACCTTC.

The V call is TRBV7-3, the J call TRBJ2-7; possible D gene TRBD2, 6 bases. CDR1 and CDR2 from the germline V gene are SGHTA and FQGTGA. The V and J ends lost 3 bases and 0 bases respectively, with 12 bases between them. The CDR3 runs 15 residues. The CDR3, as DNA: TGTGCCAGCAGCTTTCGTGGCGGGAACTCCTACGAGCAGTACTTC. Translated, it gives CASSFRGGNSYEQYF.